This section outlines one T cell receptor beta chain sequence together with its context. As yet, its antigen is unknown. Production of TCR beta cDNA used about 500 ng total RNA together with a constant-region primer. Slightly modified ARM-PCR with three nested multiplex PCR rounds yielded TCR beta libraries. A C-beta reverse primer was combined with TRBV1-TRBV30 forward primers in the first two PCR rounds, and each round had 9 to 10 cycles. MiXCR, applied by TCRdb to the multiplex PCR reads, yields one record per CDR3 protein. Of 100,000 to 150,000 distinct CDR3 sequences listed, under 65% are singletons. The study co-extracted DNA and RNA from 20-30 mg of unsorted bulk tissue. This specimen comes from a study of tumor-infiltrating lymphocytes in primary liver carcinoma. Study information: Both sexes were represented among patients, who were 30 to 69 years old.

Study observations and caveats: Overlap between tumor regions exceeded overlap of tumor with adjacent tissue or blood.

The CDR3 is 14 residues long. Trimming stripped 1 base from V and 10 bases from J, with 11 bases between. CDR1 and CDR2 from the germline V gene are SGHTA and FQGNSA. The chain recombines TRBV7-2 with TRBJ1-6; D unclear. Sequences were obtained from liver tumor tissue from sampling region 3. Subset denoted: tumor region T3, left-lateral pole. The clonotype was recovered from an older woman with primary liver carcinoma and hepatitis B virus infection. The DNA for the CDR3 is TGTGCCAGCAGCTTAGGTCAGATGGTGTCACCCCTCCACTTT. Protein sequence: CASSLGQMVSPLHF.